This TCR beta chain was identified in a study of T-cell reconstitution after alpha-beta-depleted transplantation in children. Study observations and caveats: For some patients, TCRbeta diversity was high at day 60 because of recipient T cells and thymic progenitors that survived. Newly produced T cells mostly provided counts and TCRbeta diversity after one year, as hyperexpanded clones declined.

Note on this clonotype: The antigen remains undetermined.

V lost 6 bases, J lost 0 bases, and 15 bases lay in between. This CDR3 region has 16 residues. Preparation of the TCRbeta library used unique molecular identifiers. One entry per CDR3 protein, called by TCRdb with MiXCR from the PCR reads. The sample lists fewer than 150,000 distinct CDR3 sequences, approximately 22% occurring once. Sequenced here: PBMCs, mostly from graft donor cells, sampled 180 days after TCRalphabeta/CD19-depleted stem cell transplant. This chain joins TRBV12-3 or TRBV12-4 and TRBJ2-1, with D possibly being TRBD1 or TRBD2 (5 bases each). The TCR comes from a male patient between 2 and 10 years old who had a stem cell transplant for chronic granulomatous disease, so the T cells may come from the graft donor. Here the CDR3 reads CASRPTGASSYNEQFF. The DNA for the CDR3 is TGTGCCAGCAGACCTACCGGGGCTAGCTCCTACAATGAGCAGTTCTTC.